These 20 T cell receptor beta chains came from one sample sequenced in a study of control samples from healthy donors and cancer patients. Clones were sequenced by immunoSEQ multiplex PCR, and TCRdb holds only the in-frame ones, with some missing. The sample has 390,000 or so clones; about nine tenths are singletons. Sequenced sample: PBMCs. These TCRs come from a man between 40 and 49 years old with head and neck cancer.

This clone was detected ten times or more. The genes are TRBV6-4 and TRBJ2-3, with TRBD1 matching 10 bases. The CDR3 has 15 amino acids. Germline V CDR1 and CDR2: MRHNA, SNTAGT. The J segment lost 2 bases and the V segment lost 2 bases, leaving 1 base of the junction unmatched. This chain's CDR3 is CASSDGTGDTDTQYF. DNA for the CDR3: TGTGCCAGCAGTGACGGGACAGGGGACACAGATACGCAGTATTTT.

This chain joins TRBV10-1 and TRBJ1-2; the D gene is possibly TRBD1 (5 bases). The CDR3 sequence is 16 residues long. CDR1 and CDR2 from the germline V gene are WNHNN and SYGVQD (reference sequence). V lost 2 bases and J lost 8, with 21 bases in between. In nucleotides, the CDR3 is TGCGCCAGCAGTGAGCGATCTACAGGATTTGAGAGAGGCTACACCTTC. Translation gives CASSERSTGFERGYTF.

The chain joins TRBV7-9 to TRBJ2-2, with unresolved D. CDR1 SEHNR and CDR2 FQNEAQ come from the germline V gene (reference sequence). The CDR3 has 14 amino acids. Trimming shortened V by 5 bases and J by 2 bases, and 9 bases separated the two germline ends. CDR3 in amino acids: CASSGYSNTGELFF. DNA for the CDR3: TGTGCCAGCAGCGGATATAGCAACACCGGGGAGCTGTTTTTT.

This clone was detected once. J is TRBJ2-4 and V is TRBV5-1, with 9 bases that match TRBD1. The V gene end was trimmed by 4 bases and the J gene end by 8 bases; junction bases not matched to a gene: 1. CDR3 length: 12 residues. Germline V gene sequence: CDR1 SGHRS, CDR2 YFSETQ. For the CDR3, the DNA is TGCGCCAGCAGCCGGGACAGGGACATTCAGTACTTC. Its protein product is CASSRDRDIQYF.

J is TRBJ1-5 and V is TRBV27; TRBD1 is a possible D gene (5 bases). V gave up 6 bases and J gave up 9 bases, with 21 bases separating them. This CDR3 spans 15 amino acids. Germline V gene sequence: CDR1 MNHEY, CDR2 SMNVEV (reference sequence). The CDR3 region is CASSFTGTELWPQHF. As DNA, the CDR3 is TGTGCCAGCAGCTTCACCGGGACGGAGCTGTGGCCCCAGCATTTT.

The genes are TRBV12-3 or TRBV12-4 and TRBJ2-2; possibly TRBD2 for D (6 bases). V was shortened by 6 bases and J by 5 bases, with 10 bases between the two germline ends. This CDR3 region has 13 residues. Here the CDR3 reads CASREGGTGELFF. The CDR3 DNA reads TGTGCCAGCAGGGAGGGAGGAACCGGGGAGCTGTTTTTT.

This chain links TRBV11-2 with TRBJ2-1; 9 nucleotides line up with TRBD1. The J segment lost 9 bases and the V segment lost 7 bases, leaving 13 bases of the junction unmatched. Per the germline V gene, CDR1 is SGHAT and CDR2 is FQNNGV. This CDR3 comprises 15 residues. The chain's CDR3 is CASTKRTGALGEQFF. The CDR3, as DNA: TGTGCCAGCACCAAAAGGACAGGGGCCTTGGGTGAGCAGTTCTTC.

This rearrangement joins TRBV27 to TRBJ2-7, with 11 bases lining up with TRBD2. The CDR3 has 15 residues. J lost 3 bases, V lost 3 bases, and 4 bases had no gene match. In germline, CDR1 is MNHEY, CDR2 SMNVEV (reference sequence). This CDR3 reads CASSLLAGGVYEQYF. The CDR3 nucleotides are TGTGCCAGCAGTTTGCTAGCGGGAGGAGTCTACGAGCAGTACTTC.

CDR3 sequence: CASRAGGPRNEQFF. For the CDR3, the DNA is TGTGCCAGTAGAGCGGGAGGGCCGAGGAATGAGCAGTTCTTC. The chain couples TRBV27 to TRBJ2-1, with TRBD2 matching 10 bases. V lost 9 bases, J lost 7 bases, and 9 bases stayed unmatched. CDR3 length: 14 amino acids. Germline lookup yields CDR1 MNHEY and CDR2 SMNVEV (reference sequence).

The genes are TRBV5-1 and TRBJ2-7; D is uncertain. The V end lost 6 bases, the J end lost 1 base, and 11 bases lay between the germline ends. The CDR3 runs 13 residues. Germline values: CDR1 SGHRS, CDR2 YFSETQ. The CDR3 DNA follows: TGCGCCAGCACACGCGGAGCATCCTACGAGCAGTACTTC. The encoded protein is CASTRGASYEQYF.

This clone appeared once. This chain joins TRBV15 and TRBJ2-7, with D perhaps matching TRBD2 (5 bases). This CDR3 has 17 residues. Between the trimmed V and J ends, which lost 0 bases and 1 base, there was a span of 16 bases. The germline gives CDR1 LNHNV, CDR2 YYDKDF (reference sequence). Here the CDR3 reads CATSRDKASRVSYEQYF. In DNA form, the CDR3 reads TGTGCCACCAGCAGAGATAAGGCGTCGAGGGTATCCTACGAGCAGTACTTC.

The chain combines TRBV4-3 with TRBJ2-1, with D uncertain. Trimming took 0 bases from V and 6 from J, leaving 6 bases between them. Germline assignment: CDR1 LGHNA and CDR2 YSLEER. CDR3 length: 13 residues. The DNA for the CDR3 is TGCGCCAGCAGCCAAGATCCAAGCAATGAGCAGTTCTTC. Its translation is CASSQDPSNEQFF.

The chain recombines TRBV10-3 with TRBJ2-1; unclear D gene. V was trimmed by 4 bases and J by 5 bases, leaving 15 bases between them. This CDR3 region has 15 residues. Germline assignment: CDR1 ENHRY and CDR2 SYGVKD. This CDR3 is CAISGRPYGDNEQFF. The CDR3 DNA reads TGTGCCATCAGTGGTAGGCCCTATGGGGACAATGAGCAGTTCTTC.

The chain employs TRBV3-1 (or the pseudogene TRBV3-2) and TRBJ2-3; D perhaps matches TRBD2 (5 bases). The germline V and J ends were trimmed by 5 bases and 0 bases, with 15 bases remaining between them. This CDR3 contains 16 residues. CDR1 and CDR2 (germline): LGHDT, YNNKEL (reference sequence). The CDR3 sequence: CASSLGRGQSTDTQYF. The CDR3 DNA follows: TGTGCCAGCAGCTTGGGCCGAGGGCAGAGCACAGATACGCAGTATTTT.

CDR3: CASSLYFGQGLASNTGELFF. As DNA, the CDR3 is TGTGCCAGCAGTTTATATTTTGGACAGGGGCTTGCGTCTAACACCGGGGAGCTGTTTTTT. This chain joins TRBV27 and TRBJ2-2, with TRBD1 matching 9 bases. The junction had 14 bases not matched to a gene; V was cut back by 1 base and J by 2 bases. CDR1 and CDR2 from the germline V gene are MNHEY and SMNVEV (reference sequence). This CDR3 is built from 20 residues.

For the CDR3, the DNA is TGTGCCAGCAGCCGACAGGGCCGCTCTGGAAACACCATATATTTT. Translating it yields CASSRQGRSGNTIYF. The chain has TRBV6-5 and TRBJ1-3, with 7 positions matching TRBD1. V shed 6 bases and J 0 bases; nucleotides not matched to a gene: 5. Germline V gene data show CDR1 as MNHEY and CDR2 as SVGAGI. The CDR3 extends over 15 amino acids.

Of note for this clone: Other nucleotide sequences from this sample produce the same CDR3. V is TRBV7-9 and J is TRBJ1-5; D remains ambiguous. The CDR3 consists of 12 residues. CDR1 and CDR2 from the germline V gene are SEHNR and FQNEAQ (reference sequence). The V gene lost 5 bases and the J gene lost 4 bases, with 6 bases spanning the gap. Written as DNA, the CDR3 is TGTGCCAGCAGCCTATCAAATCAGCCCCAGCATTTT. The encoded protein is CASSLSNQPQHF.

The CDR3 DNA reads as TGCGCCAGCAGCCGAAGGCCAGTTGCTGATGGCTACACCTTC. Amino acid sequence: CASSRRPVADGYTF. The chain carries TRBV10-1 and TRBJ1-2, with no clear D. Trimming left V 6 bases short and J 6 bases short, with 17 bases between. This CDR3 comprises 14 residues. Germline lookup yields CDR1 WNHNN and CDR2 SYGVQD (reference sequence).

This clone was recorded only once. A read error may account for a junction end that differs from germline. CDR3 protein: CASSQVGSTGVTF. CDR3 nucleotide sequence: TGTGCCAGCAGCCAAGTGGGATCGACAGGGGTCACTTTC. The V call is TRBV3-1 (or the pseudogene TRBV3-2), the J call TRBJ2-4, with 8 bases that match TRBD1. The CDR3 loop spans 13 amino acids. Per the germline V gene, CDR1 is LGHDT and CDR2 is YNNKEL (reference sequence).

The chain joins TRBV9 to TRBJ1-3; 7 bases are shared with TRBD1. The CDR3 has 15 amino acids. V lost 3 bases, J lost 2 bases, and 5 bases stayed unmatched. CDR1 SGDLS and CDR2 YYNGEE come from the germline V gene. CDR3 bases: TGTGCCAGCAGCGGAACAGGGGAGGCTGGAAACACCATATATTTT. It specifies CASSGTGEAGNTIYF.